This T cell receptor (beta chain) is drawn from a study of blood T cell repertoires in COVID-19. Across the whole study: Samples of COVID-19 (acute and convalescent) were obtained from the United States, Italy and Spain. Sources were T cells, B-cell-depleted T cells, or PBMCs; the material itself was cDNA or gDNA.

In the study's own analysis: Reference gene primer amplification gave estimated nucleated cell counts. Measured with immunoSEQ multiplex PCR; TCRdb has only the in-frame clones, and not every one. From that table come the V and J calls and clone size; the DNA was used to work out D and trimming. The data show 62,000 or so clones, approximately 92% seen once. In germline, CDR1 is LGHDT, CDR2 YNNKEL (reference sequence). This CDR3 has 14 amino acids. The V end lost 4 bases, the J end lost 3 bases, and 12 bases lay between the germline ends. This receptor was taken from a middle-aged man with active COVID-19. V usage is TRBV3-1 (or the pseudogene TRBV3-2) and J usage is TRBJ1-2, with a tentative D call TRBD1 (6 bases). The sequenced sample was peripheral blood. DNA for the CDR3: TGTGCCAGCAGCCCCAGGGGTTTTGACTATGGCTACACCTTC. As protein: CASSPRGFDYGYTF.